This passage covers 7 T cell receptor beta chains from one sample sequenced in a study of Ad26.COV2.S vaccination and SARS-CoV-2 variants. Treatment here: around 19 received Ad26.COV2.S at low or high dose, single or two shots; roughly five received placebo; per-sample allocation not given. Sampling occurred on day 63 after the first vaccine or placebo injection. Here immunoSEQ multiplex PCR was the method, and the copy in TCRdb shows in-frame clones only, minus some. The sample lists 380,000 or so clones; around 89% were seen once. Sequenced here: peripheral blood, sampled in a trial of Ad26.COV2.S vaccine versus placebo. All receptors come from a person aged 18-60 years who received the Ad26.COV2.S COVID-19 vaccine or a placebo.

The chain is built from TRBV7-3 and TRBJ2-3, with a tentative D call TRBD2 (7 bases). The V and J ends lost 4 bases and 4 bases respectively, with 18 bases between them. The germline gives CDR1 SGHTA, CDR2 FQGTGA. The CDR3 spans 16 residues. CDR3: CASSYPPGGRADTQYF. DNA for the CDR3: TGTGCCAGCAGCTATCCCCCGGGGGGCCGCGCAGATACGCAGTATTTT.

The chain has TRBV7-2 and TRBJ1-2; maybe TRBD1 (6 bases). Germline CDR1 and CDR2: SGHTA and FQGNSA. The CDR3 is 16 amino acids. Trimming stripped 2 bases from V and 1 base from J, with 14 bases between. As DNA, the CDR3 is TGTGCCAGCAGCTTAAGGGGGACGGGATTTAACTATGGCTACACCTTC. Protein sequence: CASSLRGTGFNYGYTF.

The chain is built from TRBV5-8 and TRBJ2-2; 7 bases are a match to TRBD2. Losses at the gene ends were 2 bases for V and 6 bases for J; bases not matched to a gene: 7. The CDR3 has 15 residues. Germline assignment: CDR1 SGHTS and CDR2 YDEGEE. CDR3 loop: CASSFRAAGAGELFF. The DNA for the CDR3 is TGTGCCAGCAGCTTCCGGGCCGCGGGGGCCGGGGAGCTGTTTTTT.

This clone was seen many times. The chain carries TRBV6-4 and TRBJ1-6; TRBD1 matches at 9 bases. This CDR3 comprises 16 residues. J lost 9 bases, V lost 6 bases, and 12 bases had no gene match. Per germline, CDR1 MRHNA and CDR2 SNTAGT. Here the CDR3 reads CASRLDRGGLASPLHF. Written as DNA, the CDR3 is TGTGCCAGCAGATTGGACAGGGGAGGTTTGGCTTCACCCCTCCACTTT.

V and J are TRBV7-3 and TRBJ2-3, with 10 bases lining up with TRBD1. The CDR3 has 16 amino acids. V shed 2 bases and J 5 bases; nucleotides not matched to a gene: 7. The germline gives CDR1 SGHTA, CDR2 FQGTGA. The CDR3 reads CASSLSRQGARDTQYF. CDR3 DNA: TGTGCCAGCAGCTTATCAAGACAGGGGGCTAGAGATACGCAGTATTTT.

This chain joins TRBV11-1 and TRBJ2-7, with a possible D match to TRBD2 (5 bases). Trimming removed 0 bases from V and 5 bases from J, with 20 bases in between. The CDR3 sequence is 17 residues long. CDR1 and CDR2 (germline): SGHAT, FQDESV (reference sequence). CDR3 bases: TGTGCCAGCAGCTTAGCCCCCGACGGAGGAACTAGGGACGAGCAGTACTTC. Translated: CASSLAPDGGTRDEQYF.

This chain joins TRBV19 and TRBJ2-6; TRBD1 matches 9 bases. The germline CDR1 and CDR2 sequences are LNHDA and SQIVND (reference sequence). V shed 6 bases, J shed 4 bases, and the junction held 16 bases outside the gene matches. CDR3 length: 19 amino acids. As DNA, the CDR3 is TGTGCCAGTAGGGACCTCCGGGACAGGGTGGCCGAGGGGGCCAACGTCCTGACTTTC. The encoded protein is CASRDLRDRVAEGANVLTF.